The 32 T cell receptor beta chains below all came from one sample that was sequenced in a study of cytomegalovirus exposure and HLA in healthy donors. PCR involved 60 Vbeta and 13 Jbeta primers. The protocol was immunoSEQ multiplex PCR, while the TCRdb copy is restricted to in-frame clones and leaves out a portion. The sample shows roughly 99,000 clones, about four fifths of them seen only once. Input material: PBMCs. These receptors originate from a male donor in good health and CMV-seropositive.

This clone has only a few counts. V usage is TRBV5-1 and J usage is TRBJ2-5; 13 nucleotides match TRBD2. This CDR3 spans 16 amino acids. Germline V lookup: CDR1 SGHRS, CDR2 YFSETQ. Trimming at V came to 3 bases and at J to 4 bases, leaving 6 bases not matched to a gene. The CDR3 reads CASSSQLAGGRETQYF. CDR3 coding DNA: TGCGCCAGCAGCTCCCAACTAGCGGGGGGGCGAGAGACCCAGTACTTC. Combining the CDR3 with reference TRBV5-1 and TRBJ2-5 gives the whole variable domain KAGVTQTPRYLIKTRGQQVTLSCSPISGHRSVSWYQQTPGQGLQFLFEYFSETQRNKGNFPGRFSGRQFSNSRSEMNVSTLELGDSALYLCASSSQLAGGRETQYFGPGTRLLVL.

V gene TRBV14 combines with J gene TRBJ2-7, with unresolved D. Trimming removed 3 bases at V and 3 bases at J, with 3 bases between. CDR1 and CDR2 from the germline V gene are SGHDN and FVKESK. The CDR3 length is 11 residues. The CDR3 DNA reads TGTGCCAGCAGCCAGTACTACGAGCAGTACTTC. Its protein product is CASSQYYEQYF.

The rearrangement links TRBV6-6 to TRBJ2-7; 9 bases match TRBD2. CDR3 length equals 15 residues. Unmatched junction bases numbered 9, after V lost 8 bases and J lost 1 base. Germline V gene lookup returns CDR1 MNHNY and CDR2 SVGAGI (reference sequence). The CDR3 loop reads CASGVAGALSYEQYF. DNA of the CDR3: TGTGCCAGCGGGGTAGCGGGGGCATTATCCTACGAGCAGTACTTC.

This clone appeared a single time. Other nucleotide sequences in the sample specify the same CDR3. This rearrangement joins TRBV7-8 to TRBJ1-6; TRBD1 agrees at 10 bases. The V and J ends lost 6 bases and 10 bases, in that order; junction bases with no gene match: 6. Germline assignment: CDR1 SGHVS and CDR2 FQNEAQ. The CDR3 spans 14 residues. The CDR3 protein is CASRPGQGNSPLHF. For the CDR3, the DNA is TGTGCCAGCAGACCGGGACAGGGGAACTCACCCCTCCACTTT. Variable domain in full (rest from reference TRBV7-8 and TRBJ1-6): GAGVSQSPRYKVAKRGQDVALRCDPISGHVSLFWYQQALGQGPEFLTYFQNEAQLDKSGLPSDRFFAERPEGSVSTLKIQRTQQEDSAVYLCASRPGQGNSPLHFGNGTRLTVT.

The genes are TRBV10-3 and TRBJ1-1, with D possibly matching TRBD1 (6 bases). Germline V gene lookup returns CDR1 ENHRY and CDR2 SYGVKD. Trimming removed 10 bases from V and 7 bases from J, with 19 bases in between. The CDR3 spans 13 residues. CDR3 sequence (DNA): TGTGCCACCGGAGATTGGGGGCGAGATGAAGCTTTCTTT. Protein: CATGDWGRDEAFF.

The V gene is TRBV30, the J gene TRBJ1-2; TRBD1 matches 9 bases. Germline assignment: CDR1 GTSNPN and CDR2 SVGIG (reference sequence). CDR3 size: 9 residues. Trimming cost V 7 bases and J 13 bases; bases outside gene matches: 4. CDR3 region: CALQGAGTF. CDR3 in DNA: TGTGCCTTACAGGGGGCGGGCACCTTC.

This sequence joins TRBV14 and TRBJ2-7; possibly TRBD2 for D (5 bases). The CDR3 covers 13 residues. CDR1 and CDR2 from the germline V gene are SGHDN and FVKESK. Trimming left V 4 bases short and J 4 bases short, with 11 bases between. The CDR3 here is CASSPQRGYEQYF. CDR3 sequence (DNA): TGTGCCAGCAGCCCCCAGAGAGGGTACGAGCAGTACTTC. Filled out from reference TRBV14 and TRBJ2-7, the complete variable domain reads EAGVTQFPSHSVIEKGQTVTLRCDPISGHDNLYWYRRVMGKEIKFLLHFVKESKQDESGMPNNRFLAERTGGTYSTLKVQPAELEDSGVYFCASSPQRGYEQYFGPGTRLTVT.

The CDR3 loop reads CASRGAGAGAYEQYF. The CDR3 DNA reads TGTGCCAGTAGGGGAGCAGGGGCCGGGGCCTACGAGCAGTACTTC. The V gene is TRBV19, the J gene TRBJ2-7, with D perhaps TRBD1 (6 bases). Germline V gives CDR1 LNHDA, CDR2 SQIVND (reference sequence). The CDR3 length is 15 residues. Trimming pared 6 bases from V and 2 bases from J, leaving 17 bases between.

This clone was seen only a few times. This chain uses TRBV28 with TRBJ1-1; no clear D gene. CDR3 length equals 14 residues. The germline CDR1 and CDR2 sequences are MDHEN and SYDVKM. V lost 6 bases and J lost 1, with 12 bases in between. The CDR3, as DNA: TGTGCCAGCAGCGGGTGGGTGAGGAACACTGAAGCTTTCTTT. It codes for CASSGWVRNTEAFF.

The V call is TRBV4-1, the J call TRBJ1-4; 10 bases align to TRBD1. V trimming: 3 bases; J trimming: 8 bases; junction bases outside the gene matches: 6. CDR3 size: 15 residues. The germline V gene encodes CDR1 MGHRA and CDR2 YSYEKL. The CDR3 DNA reads as TGCGCCAGCAGCCAGGCCGGGACAGGGGTCGAAAAACTGTTTTTT. It specifies CASSQAGTGVEKLFF.

The chain employs TRBV18 and TRBJ1-2, with 7 bases lining up with TRBD1. Germline V CDR1 and CDR2: KGHSH, LQKENI. There are 13 residues in the CDR3. Germline trimming cut 2 bases from V and 8 bases from J; bases unmatched to any gene: 5. CDR3 bases: TGTGCCAGCTCACCAGTGCAGGGGGAAGGCTACACCTTC. This gives the protein CASSPVQGEGYTF.

The chain links TRBV5-4 to TRBJ2-5; 8 bases agree with TRBD1. Trimming at V came to 1 base and at J to 1 base, leaving 3 bases not matched to a gene. Germline values: CDR1 SGHNT, CDR2 YYREEE (reference sequence). This CDR3 is built from 15 residues. The CDR3 reads CASSLLGTGQETQYF. The CDR3 DNA reads as TGTGCCAGCAGCTTGCTCGGGACAGGCCAAGAGACCCAGTACTTC. Together with reference TRBV5-4 and TRBJ2-5, the CDR3 gives the full variable domain: ETGVTQSPTHLIKTRGQQVTLRCSSQSGHNTVSWYQQALGQGPQFIFQYYREEENGRGNFPPRFSGLQFPNYSSELNVNALELDDSALYLCASSLLGTGQETQYFGPGTRLLVL.

The gene calls are TRBV10-3 and TRBJ1-6; 10 bases align to TRBD1. Trimming cost V 2 bases and J 9 bases; bases outside gene matches: 1. From germline, CDR1 is ENHRY and CDR2 SYGVKD. The CDR3 is made up of 14 amino acids. The CDR3 region is CAISERDRGSPLHF. The CDR3 region has the DNA TGTGCCATCAGTGAGAGGGACAGGGGTTCACCCCTCCACTTT.

This rearrangement joins TRBV4-1 to TRBJ2-7; 9 nucleotides agree with TRBD1. This CDR3 is 15 amino acids long. CDR1 and CDR2 (germline): MGHRA, YSYEKL. With V trimmed by 3 bases and J by 4 bases, 7 bases remained unmatched. The CDR3 protein is CASSHGTGTGYEQYF. The CDR3 DNA reads as TGCGCCAGCAGCCATGGGACCGGGACAGGGTACGAGCAGTACTTC.

V is TRBV29-1 and J is TRBJ1-1; D remains ambiguous. The CDR3 has 13 amino acids. The V and J ends lost 4 bases and 0 bases respectively, with 9 bases between them. Germline CDR1 SQVTM, CDR2 ANQGSEA. The CDR3 DNA reads as TGCAGCGTTGTTAGCGGACTGAACACTGAAGCTTTCTTT. Translated, it gives CSVVSGLNTEAFF.

The chain carries TRBV18 and TRBJ2-3, with D perhaps TRBD2 (6 bases). The CDR3 covers 16 residues. Germline V lookup: CDR1 KGHSH, CDR2 LQKENI. Trimming left V 2 bases short and J 3 bases short, with 15 bases between. This CDR3 reads CASSPSSRGRTDTQYF. CDR3 sequence (DNA): TGTGCCAGCTCACCATCTTCGCGGGGCAGGACAGATACGCAGTATTTT. The full variable domain, in which reference TRBV18 and TRBJ2-3 provide the parts outside the CDR3, is NAGVMQNPRHLVRRRGQEARLRCSPMKGHSHVYWYRQLPEEGLKFMVYLQKENIIDESGMPKERFSAEFPKEGPSILRIQQVVRGDSAAYFCASSPSSRGRTDTQYFGPGTRLTVL.

CDR3 sequence reads: CASSVEGVGELFF. CDR3 coding DNA: TGCGCCAGCAGCGTAGAGGGCGTCGGGGAGCTGTTTTTT. The gene calls are TRBV5-1 and TRBJ2-2; D is perhaps TRBD2 (5 bases). Per the germline V gene, CDR1 is SGHRS and CDR2 is YFSETQ. This CDR3 spans 13 amino acids. The V end was cut by 4 bases, the J end by 7 bases, with 11 bases between.

V is TRBV10-3 and J is TRBJ1-1; no reliable D call. The CDR3 extends over 13 amino acids. V was shortened by 8 bases and J by 5 bases, with 15 bases between the two germline ends. Germline V gene sequence: CDR1 ENHRY, CDR2 SYGVKD. The CDR3 spells CAISRSVETEAFF. For the CDR3, the DNA is TGTGCCATCTCCCGAAGCGTTGAGACTGAAGCTTTCTTT.

The rearrangement uses TRBV30 and TRBJ1-2; 7 bases are a match to TRBD1. With V trimmed by 4 bases and J by 7 bases, 6 bases remained unmatched. Per germline, CDR1 GTSNPN and CDR2 SVGIG (reference sequence). The CDR3 is 12 residues long. The CDR3, as DNA: TGTGCCTGGAAGCAGGGGGAGACTGGCTACACCTTC. Translated, it gives CAWKQGETGYTF. Full variable domain (rest looked up from reference TRBV30 and TRBJ1-2): SQTIHQWPATLVQPVGSPLSLECTVEGTSNPNLYWYRQAAGRGLQLLFYSVGIGQISSEVPQNLSASRPQDRQFILSSKKLLLSDSGFYLCAWKQGETGYTFGSGTRLTVV.

The CDR3 region has the DNA TGTGCCAGCAGCTTGGCCAGGGGCAAAACTAATGAAAAACTGTTTTTT. Translation: CASSLARGKTNEKLFF. V gene TRBV11-3 combines with J gene TRBJ1-4; possible D gene TRBD1, 6 bases. The CDR3 sequence is 16 residues long. V gave up 3 bases and J gave up 1 base, with 12 bases separating them. Germline lookup yields CDR1 SGHNT and CDR2 YENEEA.

In this sample, this clone turned up once. This chain uses TRBV30 with TRBJ1-5; TRBD1 might be the D (5 bases). Germline loops: CDR1 GTSNPN, CDR2 SVGIG (reference sequence). The CDR3 spans 13 residues. Trimming took off 0 bases at V and 2 bases at J, with 5 bases between the two ends. The CDR3 reads CAWSVQGNQPQHF. The CDR3 DNA reads as TGTGCCTGGAGTGTACAGGGCAATCAGCCCCAGCATTTT. Full variable domain (outside the CDR3, taken from reference TRBV30 and TRBJ1-5): SQTIHQWPATLVQPVGSPLSLECTVEGTSNPNLYWYRQAAGRGLQLLFYSVGIGQISSEVPQNLSASRPQDRQFILSSKKLLLSDSGFYLCAWSVQGNQPQHFGDGTRLSIL.

The V and J genes are TRBV11-2 and TRBJ1-1; D unclear. With 1 base removed from V and 1 base from J, the gap between germline ends came to 7 bases. Germline V gene data show CDR1 as SGHAT and CDR2 as FQNNGV. The CDR3 consists of 14 residues. The CDR3 loop reads CASSLVSENTEAFF. The CDR3 region has the DNA TGTGCCAGCAGCTTAGTGTCAGAGAACACTGAAGCTTTCTTT. Using reference TRBV11-2 and TRBJ1-1 for the parts outside the CDR3, the full variable domain is EAGVAQSPRYKIIEKRQSVAFWCNPISGHATLYWYQQILGQGPKLLIQFQNNGVVDDSQLPKDRFSAERLKGVDSTLKIQPAKLEDSAVYLCASSLVSENTEAFFGQGTRLTVV.

This clone was found a few times. The chain combines TRBV29-1 with TRBJ2-3; 7 bases agree with TRBD2. The CDR3 runs to 14 residues. Germline V gene sequence: CDR1 SQVTM, CDR2 ANQGSEA. The V gene end was trimmed by 4 bases and the J gene end by 4 bases; junction bases not matched to a gene: 8. The chain's CDR3 is CSVGGGSKSDTQYF. In nucleotides, the CDR3 is TGCAGCGTTGGGGGCGGGAGTAAATCAGATACGCAGTATTTT.

The genes are TRBV5-1 and TRBJ2-5; 11 bases match TRBD2. Germline CDR1 is SGHRS and CDR2 is YFSETQ. V gave up 4 bases and J gave up 4 bases; unmatched junction bases: 6. This CDR3 region has 15 residues. Here the CDR3 reads CASSPTSGVGETQYF. The CDR3 DNA follows: TGCGCCAGCAGCCCGACTAGCGGGGTAGGAGAGACCCAGTACTTC. The whole variable domain, remainder taken from reference TRBV5-1 and TRBJ2-5, is KAGVTQTPRYLIKTRGQQVTLSCSPISGHRSVSWYQQTPGQGLQFLFEYFSETQRNKGNFPGRFSGRQFSNSRSEMNVSTLELGDSALYLCASSPTSGVGETQYFGPGTRLLVL.

The chain is built from TRBV27 and TRBJ1-1; D is perhaps TRBD1 (6 bases). CDR3 length: 17 amino acids. Germline CDR1 is MNHEY and CDR2 is SMNVEV (reference sequence). Trimming stripped 3 bases from V and 2 bases from J, with 19 bases between. The CDR3 sequence: CASSFLRAGTLNTEAFF. The CDR3 region has the DNA TGTGCCAGCAGTTTTCTCCGAGCCGGGACACTCAACACTGAAGCTTTCTTT.

The rearrangement links TRBV7-9 to TRBJ1-2; 9 nucleotides line up with TRBD1. This CDR3 has 15 amino acids. The V segment lost 0 bases and the J segment 3 bases; nucleotides outside the gene matches: 2. Germline CDR1 and CDR2: SEHNR and FQNEAQ (reference sequence). CDR3 sequence: CASSLAGQGHYGYTF. CDR3 in DNA: TGTGCCAGCAGCTTAGCGGGACAGGGACACTATGGCTACACCTTC. Drawing the rest from reference TRBV7-9 and TRBJ1-2, the complete variable domain is DTGVSQNPRHKITKRGQNVTFRCDPISEHNRLYWYRQTLGQGPEFLTYFQNEAQLEKSRLLSDRFSAERPKGSFSTLEIQRTEQGDSAMYLCASSLAGQGHYGYTFGSGTRLTVV.

This clone came up once. V gene TRBV30 combines with J gene TRBJ1-3; D call uncertain. Germline CDR1 is GTSNPN and CDR2 is SVGIG (reference sequence). Trimming took 2 bases from V and 0 from J, leaving 11 bases between them. The CDR3 loop spans 15 amino acids. This CDR3 is CAWSTGGVSGNTIYF. The DNA for the CDR3 is TGTGCCTGGAGTACCGGCGGTGTCTCTGGAAACACCATATATTTT. Looking up the rest from reference TRBV30 and TRBJ1-3 gives the full variable domain: SQTIHQWPATLVQPVGSPLSLECTVEGTSNPNLYWYRQAAGRGLQLLFYSVGIGQISSEVPQNLSASRPQDRQFILSSKKLLLSDSGFYLCAWSTGGVSGNTIYFGEGSWLTVV.

V is TRBV6-5 and J is TRBJ1-1; 9 bases fit TRBD1. CDR1 MNHEY and CDR2 SVGAGI come from the germline V gene. Trimming cost V 5 bases and J 6 bases; bases outside gene matches: 10. This CDR3 has 15 amino acids. In DNA form, the CDR3 reads TGTGCCAGCAGTACCCGACAGGGGGGGATCCCTGAAGCTTTCTTT. Translated: CASSTRQGGIPEAFF.

The V and J genes are TRBV6-5 and TRBJ1-4; TRBD1 matches at 7 bases. Germline-derived CDR1 and CDR2 are MNHEY and SVGAGI. The CDR3 runs 15 residues. Trimming cost V 3 bases and J 5 bases; bases outside gene matches: 6. In nucleotides, the CDR3 is TGTGCCAGCAGTTATCTGCCAGGGGGGAATGAAAAACTGTTTTTT. Protein sequence: CASSYLPGGNEKLFF.

The chain employs TRBV7-9 and TRBJ1-2; maybe TRBD1 (5 bases). This CDR3 is 13 amino acids long. CDR1 is SEHNR and CDR2 is FQNEAQ in the germline V gene (reference sequence). V was cut by 5 bases and J by 1 base, with 8 bases left in between. The CDR3 loop reads CASSPTDNYGYTF. The CDR3 nucleotides are TGTGCCAGCAGCCCGACAGATAACTATGGCTACACCTTC.

V usage is TRBV2 and J usage is TRBJ1-1, with D perhaps TRBD1 (5 bases). The V gene lost 7 bases and the J gene lost 1 base, with 10 bases spanning the gap. The germline gives CDR1 SNHLY, CDR2 FYNNEI. The CDR3 is made up of 13 amino acids. The CDR3 nucleotides are TGTGCCAGCAATCTGGGGCAGAACACTGAAGCTTTCTTT. Protein product: CASNLGQNTEAFF.

The CDR3 DNA follows: TGCGCCAGCAGCTCTGGTAGTACTAGCGCAGATACGCAGTATTTT. Amino acids: CASSSGSTSADTQYF. This chain uses TRBV5-1 with TRBJ2-3; 7 bases line up with TRBD2. Germline values: CDR1 SGHRS, CDR2 YFSETQ. This CDR3 has 15 amino acids. V shed 3 bases and J 4 bases; nucleotides not matched to a gene: 8.